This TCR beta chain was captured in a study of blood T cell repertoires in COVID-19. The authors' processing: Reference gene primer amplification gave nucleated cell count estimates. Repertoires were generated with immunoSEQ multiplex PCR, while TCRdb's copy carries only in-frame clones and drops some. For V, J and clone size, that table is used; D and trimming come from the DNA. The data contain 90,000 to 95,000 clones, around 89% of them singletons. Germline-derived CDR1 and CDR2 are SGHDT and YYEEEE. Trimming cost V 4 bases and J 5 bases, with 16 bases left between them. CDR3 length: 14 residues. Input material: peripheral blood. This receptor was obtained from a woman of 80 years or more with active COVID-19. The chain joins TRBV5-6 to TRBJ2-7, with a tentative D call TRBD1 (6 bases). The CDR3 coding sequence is TGTGCCAGCAGCGCGTCAGGGGTTAGACACGAGCAGTACTTC. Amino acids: CASSASGVRHEQYF.